The clone carrying this T cell receptor (beta chain) occurred many times. Antigen specificity is unknown. The CDR3 is made up of 13 amino acids. V was trimmed by 4 bases and J by 2 bases, leaving 8 bases between them. Per germline, CDR1 SGHTA and CDR2 FQGTGA. This entry is derived from a study of neurological immune-mediated disorders. The study, taken as a whole, reports: The highest TCR clonal expansion occurred in HTLV-1-associated myelopathy; multiple sclerosis fell below healthy controls.

TCRdb re-called the 5' RACE reads through MiXCR, storing one row per CDR3 protein. Among 52,000 or so distinct CDR3 sequences listed, 4% were seen once. V and J are TRBV7-3 and TRBJ1-1, with D possibly matching TRBD1 (6 bases). The TCR sequence derives from a middle-aged woman with multiple sclerosis. The sequenced sample was CD4+ T cells from blood. CDR3 bases: TGTGCCAGCAGCTGGACAGCAAACACTGAAGCTTTCTTT. This translates into CASSWTANTEAFF.